This T cell receptor (beta chain) was identified in a study of T cell repertoires in cytomegalovirus infection (dated by TCRdb to the late 2010s). Background on the whole study: The HLA type of each donor mattered for the analysis, because public TCR beta signatures pointed to carriage of CMV infection along with the matching HLA type.

Broader findings and caveats from the paper: In the ex vivo response, HLA-C-restricted CMV-specific TCR beta clonotypes were dominant, and in two of eight donors the single most frequent clonotype came from this HLA-C-restricted group. Carriers of CMV infection plus the relevant HLA type were discriminated by the cumulative frequency of public TCR beta family members in the study cohort and in an independent roughly 400-donor cohort.

Sequencing was carried out with an Illumina HiSeq 1500. The raw public reads went through TCRdb reprocessing: fastp at Q25, MiXCR clone calling, in-frame beta chains kept. Each CDR3 protein gets just one entry, which takes the most common genes and DNA from the rows behind it. For this sample there are more than 200,000 distinct CDR3 sequences; 9.1% appear just once. The ten largest clonotypes hold about 16% of the sample. This clonotype has more than one count but fewer than ten. It lacks a known antigen. No quality values exist for individual bases; no much larger clone is one base distant. CDR1 DFQATT and CDR2 SNEGSKA were looked up in the germline V gene (reference sequence). After removal of 1 base from V and 2 bases from J, the junction retains 6 bases not matched to a gene. The CDR3 holds 16 amino acids from the cysteine to the phenylalanine. Here the CDR3 DNA is all that survives: 48 bases in frame from base 1.

Sequenced sample: PBMCs. The sequence was collected from a human donor in good health (CMV status not recorded). Some clones in this sample may be carry-over from other donors' samples. The rearrangement combines TRBV20-1 with TRBJ2-1; 9 bases in between match TRBD1. The bases are TGCAGTGCTAGAGGGTGGGACAGGGTCCCCTACAATGAGCAGTTCTTC. Its amino acids are CSARGWDRVPYNEQFF.